The rows below give T cell receptor beta chains drawn from one sample of a study of PD-1 blockade in classical Hodgkin lymphoma. Clones were read by immunoSEQ multiplex PCR, and TCRdb kept only the in-frame ones, dropping some. The data hold over 15,000 clones, with roughly 72% observed a single time. Specimen: peripheral blood mononuclear cells (PBMCs), collected before the fourth cycle of nivolumab. The origin of the receptors is a human donor with classical Hodgkin lymphoma. Both conserved end residues are part of each CDR3. D genes are given only for firm matches. Where a row states a size, it is once, few, many or the class of an expanded clone; other rows omit it.

>15|TRBV5-1|NA|TRBJ2-7|NA
TGCGCCAGCAGCTTGCTAGGACGCGCCGAATACGAGCAGTACTTC
CASSLLGRAEYEQYF
>14|TRBV19|NA|TRBJ2-3|NA
TGTGCCAGTAGTATGGCAGTCCGCACAGATACGCAGTATTTT
CASSMAVRTDTQYF
>15|TRBV11-3|NA|TRBJ2-3|TRBD1
TGTGCCAGCAGCAAAGACAGGGGGCGCCCGGATACGCAGTATTTT
CASSKDRGRPDTQYF
>14|TRBV28|NA|TRBJ1-2|TRBD1
TGTGCCAGCAGAACCAGGGGGTTGAACTATGGCTACACCTTC
CASRTRGLNYGYTF
>13|TRBV7-3|few|TRBJ2-1|NA
TGTGCCAGCAGCGACGGGACACCGAATGAGCAGTTCTTC
CASSDGTPNEQFF
>13|TRBV2|NA|TRBJ2-1|NA
TGTGCCAGCACGAGGACACTCGCCAATGAGCAGTTCTTC
CASTRTLANEQFF
>12|TRBV30|NA|TRBJ2-3|NA
TGTGCCTGGACGGCAGGACGGGATACGCAGTATTTT
CAWTAGRDTQYF
>15|TRBV7-9|NA|TRBJ2-4|NA
TGTGCCAGCAGCTTAAGTGAGGTAGCCAAAAACATTCAGTACTTC
CASSLSEVAKNIQYF
>13|TRBV5-5|NA|TRBJ1-1|NA
TGTGCCAGCAGCTTAATTGCGAACACTGAAGCTTTCTTT
CASSLIANTEAFF
>15|TRBV7-9|NA|TRBJ2-2|NA
TGTGCCAGCAGCCACCGGGATCGAGAGTCCGGGGAGCTGTTTTTT
CASSHRDRESGELFF
>14|TRBV13|once|TRBJ1-2|NA
TGTGCCAGCAGCGGGGCAGGGGTCGGATATGGCTACACCTTC
CASSGAGVGYGYTF
>16|TRBV5-8|few|TRBJ1-2|NA
TGTGCCAGCAGCCAGGGCAGACCTCTAGGCGGCTATGGCTACACCTTC
CASSQGRPLGGYGYTF
>13|TRBV30|NA|TRBJ1-3|NA
TGTGCCTGGAGTGACAAGACCCGGGCCACCATATATTTT
CAWSDKTRATIYF
>15|TRBV6-6|NA|TRBJ1-1|NA
TGTGCCAGCAGCACCGGCCGGTTGGAGAACACTGAAGCTTTCTTT
CASSTGRLENTEAFF
>13|TRBV7-6|NA|TRBJ1-2|TRBD1
TGTGCCAGCAGCCCCGACAGGGAACGGGGCTACACCTTC
CASSPDRERGYTF
>12|TRBV28|NA|TRBJ2-7|NA
TGTGCCAGCCAGGCGGGGATCAACGAGCAGTACTTC
CASQAGINEQYF
>13|TRBV10-2|NA|TRBJ1-6|NA
TGCGCCAGCAGTGAACAGGGACGTTCACCCCTCCACTTT
CASSEQGRSPLHF
>12|TRBV11-2|NA|TRBJ2-7|NA
TGTGCCAGCAGCCCCGGGACTTACGAGCAGTACTTC
CASSPGTYEQYF
>16|TRBV5-1|NA|TRBJ1-2|TRBD1
TGCGCCAGCAGCTTGGGCCCCGGGACAGGGGATGATGGCTACACCTTC
CASSLGPGTGDDGYTF
>13|TRBV29-1|NA|TRBJ2-7|NA
TGCAGCGTTCAACAGGGTCCTTCGGGCGAGCAGTACTTC
CSVQQGPSGEQYF
>15|TRBV7-9|NA|TRBJ1-3|NA
TGTGCCAGCAGCTTCGTCCCGGCCTCTGGAAACACCATATATTTT
CASSFVPASGNTIYF
>17|TRBV9|NA|TRBJ2-2|TRBD2
TGTGCCAGCAGCGTTTCCAAGACTAGCGGGAGCGCCGGGGAGCTGTTTTTT
CASSVSKTSGSAGELFF
>11|TRBV6-5|NA|TRBJ1-2|NA
TGTGCCAGCAGTGACCCCGGGGGCTACACCTTC
CASSDPGGYTF
>15|TRBV27|once|TRBJ1-1|TRBD1
TGTGCCAGCAGTCCCGACAGGGGTGGGGACACTGAAGCTTTCTTT
CASSPDRGGDTEAFF
>15|TRBV19|NA|TRBJ1-3|NA
TGTGCCAGTAGTTCGGGAGGGGTTCCTGGAAACACCATATATTTT
CASSSGGVPGNTIYF
>12|TRBV2|NA|TRBJ2-6|NA
TGTGCCAGCAGATCTGGGGCCAACGTCCTGACTTTC
CASRSGANVLTF
>15|TRBV15|few|TRBJ1-3|NA
TGTGCCACCAGCAGAGAGGGGCGGGCAGGAAACACCATATATTTT
CATSREGRAGNTIYF
>15|TRBV13|few|TRBJ2-3|NA
TGTGCCAGCAGCTTACGGCGGGTCAGCACAGATACGCAGTATTTT
CASSLRRVSTDTQYF
>13|TRBV6-1|NA|TRBJ2-3|NA
TGTGCCAGCAACCGGGACTTCACAGATACGCAGTATTTT
CASNRDFTDTQYF
>13|TRBV6-5|NA|TRBJ1-6|NA
TGTGCCAGCAGTCGTTCCGATAATTCACCCCTCCACTTT
CASSRSDNSPLHF
>15|TRBV4-2|NA|TRBJ1-2|TRBD1
TGTGCCAGCAGCCAAGAAAGGGACAGGGACCATGGCTACACCTTC
CASSQERDRDHGYTF
>14|TRBV27|NA|TRBJ2-2|NA
TGTGCCAGCAGCCAGGACACCAACACCGGGGAGCTGTTTTTT
CASSQDTNTGELFF
>13|TRBV7-8|NA|TRBJ2-1|NA
TGTGCCAGCGCGGAAGGGGATTACAATGAGCAGTTCTTC
CASAEGDYNEQFF
>18|TRBV27|medium-sized|TRBJ1-5|TRBD1
TGTGCCAGCAGCCCCGCTTGGGACAGGGGGCAGAGCAATCAGCCCCAGCATTTT
CASSPAWDRGQSNQPQHF
>15|TRBV18|NA|TRBJ2-2|TRBD1
TGTGCCAGCTCACCCCGGACAGGGGATACCGGGGAGCTGTTTTTT
CASSPRTGDTGELFF
>18|TRBV4-3|NA|TRBJ2-7|TRBD1
TGCGCCAGCAGCCGAGGGACAGGGATCGGTAGCGGCAACTACGAGCAGTACTTC
CASSRGTGIGSGNYEQYF
>14|TRBV6-1|NA|TRBJ2-2|TRBD1
TGTGCCGGATTACAGGGGAGAGTTACCGGGGAGCTGTTTTTT
CAGLQGRVTGELFF
>15|TRBV2|NA|TRBJ1-2|NA
TGTGCCAGCAGTGGCAGAACCGGGATTAACTATGGCTACACCTTC
CASSGRTGINYGYTF
>11|TRBV6-1|NA|TRBJ1-5|NA
TGTGCCAGCAGTGAATCGCAGCCCCAGCATTTT
CASSESQPQHF
>14|TRBV7-9|few|TRBJ2-1|NA
TGTGCCAGCAGCTCGGCCGGGTCCTACAATGAGCAGTTCTTC
CASSSAGSYNEQFF
>14|TRBV6-5|NA|TRBJ2-7|TRBD1
TGTGCCAGCAGGTCAACAGGGGGCTTTGACGAGCAGTACTTC
CASRSTGGFDEQYF
>13|TRBV29-1|once|TRBJ1-4|NA
TGCAGCGTTGACGGAGGAGGGAATGAAAAACTGTTTTTT
CSVDGGGNEKLFF
>16|TRBV11-3|NA|TRBJ2-5|NA
TGTGCCAGCAGCCCTAGTAGAGGGGCAGTCCTGGAGACCCAGTACTTC
CASSPSRGAVLETQYF
>15|TRBV19|NA|TRBJ1-2|NA
TGTGCCAGTAGTATAAGACCGGCGCCCTCATATGGCTACACCTTC
CASSIRPAPSYGYTF
>15|TRBV19|NA|TRBJ2-2|TRBD1
TGTGCCAGTAGAACAGGGGGCGCGAGCACCGGGGAGCTGTTTTTT
CASRTGGASTGELFF
>16|TRBV15|NA|TRBJ2-7|TRBD1
TGTGCCACCAGCGGCCCGGGGACAGGGGCCTCCTACGAGCAGTACTTC
CATSGPGTGASYEQYF
>14|TRBV9|NA|TRBJ2-1|TRBD2
TGTGCCAGCAGCGCCAGGACTAGTGGGGCTGAGCAGTTCTTC
CASSARTSGAEQFF
>13|TRBV6-1|NA|TRBJ2-7|NA
TGTGCCAGCAGTGAAGCGCATAAAAACGAGCAGTACTTC
CASSEAHKNEQYF
>15|TRBV6-5|NA|TRBJ2-7|TRBD1
TGTGCCAGCAGTTACGCTGGACAGGCAACCTACGAGCAGTACTTC
CASSYAGQATYEQYF
>11|TRBV13|NA|TRBJ2-3|NA
TGTGCCAGCAGCAATACAGATACGCAGTATTTT
CASSNTDTQYF
>16|TRBV5-6|NA|TRBJ2-7|TRBD2
TGTGCCAGCAGCTTTGGGACGAGCGGGAGGATCCACGAGCAGTACTTC
CASSFGTSGRIHEQYF
>14|TRBV27|NA|TRBJ2-7|NA
TGTGCCAGCAGAACACAGGTGGTGGCCTACGAGCAGTACTTC
CASRTQVVAYEQYF
>15|TRBV10-3|NA|TRBJ1-5|TRBD1
TGTGCCATCAGTGATTCAGGGGGTCCCAATCAGCCCCAGCATTTT
CAISDSGGPNQPQHF
>12|TRBV6-5|NA|TRBJ2-1|NA
TGTGCCAGCAGTTACCCCAACAATGAGCAGTTCTTC
CASSYPNNEQFF
>14|TRBV11-1|NA|TRBJ2-2|NA
TGTGCCAGCAGCCTCGGTCAGGGTACCGGGGAGCTGTTTTTT
CASSLGQGTGELFF
>14|TRBV6-5|NA|TRBJ1-5|NA
TGTGCCAGCAGTTCGCCGGGCTACAATCAGCCCCAGCATTTT
CASSSPGYNQPQHF
>13|TRBV2|NA|TRBJ1-4|TRBD1
TGTGCCGGAACGACAGGGCTCGATGAAAAACTGTTTTTT
CAGTTGLDEKLFF